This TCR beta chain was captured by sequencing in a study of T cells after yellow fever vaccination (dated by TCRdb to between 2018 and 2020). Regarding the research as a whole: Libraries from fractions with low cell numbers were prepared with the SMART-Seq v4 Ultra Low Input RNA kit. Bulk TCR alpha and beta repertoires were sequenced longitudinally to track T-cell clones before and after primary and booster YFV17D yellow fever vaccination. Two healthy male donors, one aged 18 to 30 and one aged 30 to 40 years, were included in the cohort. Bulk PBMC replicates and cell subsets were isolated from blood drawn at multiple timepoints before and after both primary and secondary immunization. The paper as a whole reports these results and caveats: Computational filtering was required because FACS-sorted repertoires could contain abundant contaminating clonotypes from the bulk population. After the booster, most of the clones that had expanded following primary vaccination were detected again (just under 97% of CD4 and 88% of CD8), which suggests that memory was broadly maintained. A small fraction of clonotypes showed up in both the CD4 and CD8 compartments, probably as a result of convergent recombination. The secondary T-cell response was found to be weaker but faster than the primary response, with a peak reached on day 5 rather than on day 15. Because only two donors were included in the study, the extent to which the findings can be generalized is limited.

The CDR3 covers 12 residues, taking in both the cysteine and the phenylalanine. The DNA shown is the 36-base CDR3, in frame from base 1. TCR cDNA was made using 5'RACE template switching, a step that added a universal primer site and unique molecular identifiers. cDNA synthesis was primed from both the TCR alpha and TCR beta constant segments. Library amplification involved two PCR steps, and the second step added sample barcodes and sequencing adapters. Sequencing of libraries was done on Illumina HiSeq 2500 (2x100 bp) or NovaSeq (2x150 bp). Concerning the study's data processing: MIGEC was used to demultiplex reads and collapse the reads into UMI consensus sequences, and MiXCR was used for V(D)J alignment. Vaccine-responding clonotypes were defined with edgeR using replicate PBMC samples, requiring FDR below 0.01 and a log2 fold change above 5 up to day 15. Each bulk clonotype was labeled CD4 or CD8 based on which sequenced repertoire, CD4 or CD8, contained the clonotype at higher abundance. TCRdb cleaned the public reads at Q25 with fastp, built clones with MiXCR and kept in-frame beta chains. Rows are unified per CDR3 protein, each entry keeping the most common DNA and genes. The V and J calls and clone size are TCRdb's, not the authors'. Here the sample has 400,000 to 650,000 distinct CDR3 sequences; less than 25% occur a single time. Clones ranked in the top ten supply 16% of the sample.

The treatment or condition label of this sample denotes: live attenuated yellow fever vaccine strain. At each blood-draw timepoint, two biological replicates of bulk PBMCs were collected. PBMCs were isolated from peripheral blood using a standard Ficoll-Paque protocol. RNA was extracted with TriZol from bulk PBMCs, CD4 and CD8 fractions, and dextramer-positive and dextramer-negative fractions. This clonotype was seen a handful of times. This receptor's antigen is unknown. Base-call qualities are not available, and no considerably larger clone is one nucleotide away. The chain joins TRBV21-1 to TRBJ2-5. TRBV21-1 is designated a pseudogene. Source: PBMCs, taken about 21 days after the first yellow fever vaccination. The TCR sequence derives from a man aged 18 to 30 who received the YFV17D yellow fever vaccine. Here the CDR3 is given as CASTPTGETQYF. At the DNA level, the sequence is TGTGCCAGCACCCCGACTGGAGAGACCCAGTACTTC.